This TCR beta chain was sequenced during a study of technical replicates of blood from four donors. This clone has just one count. Libraries were prepared by immunoSEQ multiplex PCR; TCRdb keeps only in-frame clonotypes and omits some of them. The table lists 80,000 to 95,000 clones, approximately 96% of them singletons. Germline assignment: CDR1 SGDLS and CDR2 YYNGEE. V was pared by 3 bases and J by 6 bases, with 9 bases of the junction left unmatched. This CDR3 is built from 16 residues. The TCR comes from a human donor in good health. This sequence joins TRBV9 and TRBJ2-1, with 10 bases aligning to TRBD2. Specimen: T cells isolated from PBMCs. In DNA form, the CDR3 reads TGTGCCAGCAGCGCCAGACTAGCGGGTGTTCTCAATGAGCAGTTCTTC. Translating gives CASSARLAGVLNEQFF.